The source of this TCR beta chain is a study of cytomegalovirus exposure and HLA in healthy donors. Broader study findings: Clonal expansion was found to be greater in HLA-associated TCR beta chains than in equally common others in a later analysis. Through in vitro validation, three CMV-associated chains were shown to be specific for CMV antigens. Several V segments, TRBV6-2 and TRBV6-3 among them, could not be told apart and were dropped.

The PCR contained 60 Vbeta and 13 Jbeta primers. TCRdb's copy holds only in-frame clones and misses some; the assay was immunoSEQ multiplex PCR. The repertoire holds about 200,000 clones, with 75% to 80% as singletons. As concerns this clone: Its antigen is unknown.

V was pared by 3 bases and J by 6 bases, with 20 bases between. The CDR3 covers 16 residues. Germline V lookup: CDR1 SNHLY, CDR2 FYNNEI. This sequence originates from a woman aged 25 to 39 in good health and CMV-seropositive. J is TRBJ1-1 and V is TRBV2; D remains ambiguous. Sequenced input: PBMCs. In nucleotides, the CDR3 is TGTGCCAGCAGTGACTTCCGTACTTGGGAGAGGGCTGAAGCTTTCTTT. Translating it yields CASSDFRTWERAEAFF.